This T cell receptor beta chain is drawn from a study of cytotoxic CD8 clonotypes in ibrutinib-treated CLL. From cryopreserved PBMCs came about 2 micrograms of genomic DNA used for TCR beta libraries. Concerning this clone: The target antigen is unknown.

TCRdb's table, derived via immunoSEQ multiplex PCR, lists solely in-frame clones and lacks some. The data show tens of thousands of clones, with 55% to 75% seen just once and about 13% held by the top ten. Germline CDR1 is SGHTA and CDR2 is FQGNSA. With 5 bases removed from V and 0 bases from J, the gap between germline ends came to 11 bases. The length of the CDR3 is 15 residues. Overall study results and limits: The public clonotypes identified were infrequent and showed contraction or stability on treatment.

The chain is built from TRBV7-2 and TRBJ1-5; a possible D gene is TRBD1 (5 bases). The origin of this receptor is a human donor with chronic lymphocytic leukemia. The starting material was PBMCs, obtained after 12 months of ibrutinib treatment. In nucleotides, the CDR3 is TGTGCCAGCAGCCGTTACGGGGGTAGCAATCAGCCCCAGCATTTT. This sequence encodes CASSRYGGSNQPQHF.